These T cell receptor beta chains were read from a single sample in a study of technical replicates of blood from a few donors. TCRdb's table, derived via immunoSEQ multiplex PCR, lists solely in-frame clones and lacks some. This repertoire shows approximately 49,000 clones, around 90% found once; its top ten account for approximately 3.6%. Sequencing was done on a sample of PBMCs. These receptors were obtained from a human donor in good health. Some clones in this sample may be carry-over from other donors' samples. Both conserved end residues are part of each CDR3. Each record gives: D gene, V gene, J gene, clone size, CDR3 protein, CDR3 DNA. A D gene is named only where the DNA matches it firmly. Size is omitted from some rows. Given values are once, few, many or a class for expanded clones.

>TRBD1|TRBV18|TRBJ2-5|once
CASSLGQGETQYF
TGTGCCAGCTCACTCGGACAGGGGGAGACCCAGTACTTC
>-|TRBV6-5|TRBJ2-2|-
CASSYSLAVTGELFF
TGTGCCAGCAGTTACTCCCTTGCGGTCACCGGGGAGCTGTTTTTT
>TRBD2|TRBV5-1|TRBJ2-7|-
CASSLGSLAEEQYF
TGCGCCAGCAGCTTGGGCTCGCTAGCGGAAGAGCAGTACTTC
>-|TRBV5-4|TRBJ1-3|-
CASSRDTSSGNTIYF
TGTGCCAGCAGTCGGGACACGAGCTCTGGAAACACCATATATTTT
>-|TRBV7-2|TRBJ1-5|-
CASEPGGGSNQPQHF
TGTGCCAGCGAACCGGGGGGCGGTAGCAATCAGCCCCAGCATTTT
>-|TRBV7-9|TRBJ2-7|-
CASSLGQGNEQYF
TGTGCCAGCAGCTTAGGTCAGGGGAACGAGCAGTACTTC
>-|TRBV27|TRBJ1-4|-
CASSRASGGTNEKLFF
TGTGCCAGCAGCCGCGCTTCGGGGGGAACTAATGAAAAACTGTTTTTT
>-|TRBV2|TRBJ1-1|-
CASSEFLGMNTEAFF
TGTGCCAGCAGTGAATTTCTCGGTATGAACACTGAAGCTTTCTTT
>-|TRBV10-1|TRBJ1-3|-
CASYSNEEGGNTIYF
TGCGCCAGCTACTCGAACGAAGAGGGAGGAAACACCATATATTTT
>TRBD1|TRBV14|TRBJ2-4|-
CASSHPGDRGRNIQYF
TGTGCCAGCAGCCACCCCGGGGACAGGGGGCGAAACATTCAGTACTTC
>-|TRBV18|TRBJ2-2|-
CASSPPGRANTGELFF
TGTGCCAGCTCACCACCGGGCAGGGCGAACACCGGGGAGCTGTTTTTT